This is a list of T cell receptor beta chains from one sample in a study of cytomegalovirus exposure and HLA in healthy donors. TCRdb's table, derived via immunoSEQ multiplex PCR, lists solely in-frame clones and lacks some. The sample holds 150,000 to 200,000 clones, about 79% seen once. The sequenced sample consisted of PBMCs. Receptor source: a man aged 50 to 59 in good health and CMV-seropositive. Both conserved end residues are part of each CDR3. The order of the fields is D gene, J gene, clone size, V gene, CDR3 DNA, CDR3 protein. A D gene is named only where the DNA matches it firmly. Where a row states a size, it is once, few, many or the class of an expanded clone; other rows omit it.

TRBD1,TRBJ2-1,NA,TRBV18,TGTGCCAGCTCACCACGGACAGGGGGCGCCTACAATGAGCAGTTCTTC,CASSPRTGGAYNEQFF
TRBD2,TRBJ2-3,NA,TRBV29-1,TGCAGCGTCCGACTAGCGGGGGGGGCTGATACGCAGTATTTT,CSVRLAGGADTQYF
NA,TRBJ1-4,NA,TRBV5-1,TGCGCCAGCAGCCCAGGGTTATCTAATGAAAAACTGTTTTTT,CASSPGLSNEKLFF
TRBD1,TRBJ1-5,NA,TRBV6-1,TGTGCCAGCAGTGACCCTTGGACAGGGGGGTTTGGTCAGCCCCAGCATTTT,CASSDPWTGGFGQPQHF
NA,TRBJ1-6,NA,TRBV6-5,TGTGCCAGCACCCCATCCATGGCGACATCACCCCTCCACTTT,CASTPSMATSPLHF
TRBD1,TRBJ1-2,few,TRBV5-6,TGTGCCAGCAGCTTGGCGACAGGGGCGACCTATGGCTACACCTTC,CASSLATGATYGYTF
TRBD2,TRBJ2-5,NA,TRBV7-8,TGTGCCAGCAGCTTAGAATGGGGGACTAGCGGGGGGGGGCGGGAGACCCAGTACTTC,CASSLEWGTSGGGRETQYF
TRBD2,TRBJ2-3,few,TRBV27,TGTGCCAGCAGTTTCTCCAGCGGGACTCGCACAGATACGCAGTATTTT,CASSFSSGTRTDTQYF
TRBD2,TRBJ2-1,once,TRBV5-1,TGCGCCAGCAGCTGGGGTTCGGGACTAGCGGGAGTCGGCAATGAGCAGTTCTTC,CASSWGSGLAGVGNEQFF
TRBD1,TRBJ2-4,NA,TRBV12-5,TGTGCTAGTGGTCTCAAAACAGGGGATCTGAACATTCAGTACTTC,CASGLKTGDLNIQYF
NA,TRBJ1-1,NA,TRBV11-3,TGTGCCAGCAGTAGATTACAGGGTCCCACTGAAGCTTTCTTT,CASSRLQGPTEAFF
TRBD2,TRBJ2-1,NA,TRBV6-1,TGTGCCAGCACCCATAGCGGGTATGAGCAGTTCTTC,CASTHSGYEQFF
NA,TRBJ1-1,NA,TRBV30,TGTGCCTGGCTCGGACAAGGCAGCAACACTGAAGCTTTCTTT,CAWLGQGSNTEAFF
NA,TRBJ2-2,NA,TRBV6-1,TGTGCCAGCAGTTTCCGACAGGGGGAGCTGTTTTTT,CASSFRQGELFF
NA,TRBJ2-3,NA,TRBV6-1,TGTGCCAGCAGTGACCCAGGGGCGCCTCCAGATACGCAGTATTTT,CASSDPGAPPDTQYF
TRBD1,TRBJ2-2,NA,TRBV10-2,TGCGCCAGCAGCGGACAGGGTGGCGGGGAGCTGTTTTTT,CASSGQGGGELFF
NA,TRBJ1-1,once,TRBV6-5,TGTGCCAGCAGTTACTCGAGAGGGAACACTGAAGCTTTCTTT,CASSYSRGNTEAFF
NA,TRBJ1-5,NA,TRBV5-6,TGTGCCAGCAGCTTGTGGCCAGGGTATCAGCCCCAGCATTTT,CASSLWPGYQPQHF
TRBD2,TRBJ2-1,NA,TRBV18,TGTGCCAGCTCACGGGGATTCCAGAGCGGGGGGGCTGGTGAGCAGTTCTTC,CASSRGFQSGGAGEQFF
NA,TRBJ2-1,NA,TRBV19,TGTGCCAGTAGTATAGTTGAGCTCGGTGAGCAGTTCTTC,CASSIVELGEQFF
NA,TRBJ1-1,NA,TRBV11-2,TGTGCCAGCAGCTTGCGGGGGGGCTTCACTGAAGCTTTCTTT,CASSLRGGFTEAFF
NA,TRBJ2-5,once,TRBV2,TGTGCCAGCAGTGACCCTTACCAAGAGACCCAGTACTTC,CASSDPYQETQYF
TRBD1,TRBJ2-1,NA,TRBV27,TGTGCCAGCAGCCGGGACAGGGGATACAATGAGCAGTTCTTC,CASSRDRGYNEQFF
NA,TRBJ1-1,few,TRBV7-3,TGTGCCAGCAGCTTGCAGGGTTTGGGGAACACTGAAGCTTTCTTT,CASSLQGLGNTEAFF
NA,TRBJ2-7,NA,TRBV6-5,TGTGCCAGCAGTTTGACTAGTTGGGGCTTCGAGCAGTACTTC,CASSLTSWGFEQYF
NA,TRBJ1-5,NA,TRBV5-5,TGTGCCAGCAGCTCGCAGGTGAATCAGCCCCAGCATTTT,CASSSQVNQPQHF
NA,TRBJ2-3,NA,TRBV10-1,TGCGCCAGCAGTGAGAAGGCTAGCTACACAGATACGCAGTATTTT,CASSEKASYTDTQYF
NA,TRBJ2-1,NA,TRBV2,TGTGCCAGCAGTGAAAGCTCGTACAATGAGCAGTTCTTC,CASSESSYNEQFF
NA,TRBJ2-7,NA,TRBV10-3,TGTGCCATCAGTGAAGACATCCTTTACGAGCAGTACTTC,CAISEDILYEQYF
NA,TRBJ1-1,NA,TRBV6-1,TGTGCCAGCAGTCCCACGGGACTGATGAACACTGAAGCTTTCTTT,CASSPTGLMNTEAFF
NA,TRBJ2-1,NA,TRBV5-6,TGTGCCAGCAGCGCTCCGGGACACAAGTACAATGAGCAGTTCTTC,CASSAPGHKYNEQFF
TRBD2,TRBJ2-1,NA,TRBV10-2,TGCGCCAGCACCCAGACTAGCGGGAGCCCCTCAGGCTACAATGAGCAGTTCTTC,CASTQTSGSPSGYNEQFF
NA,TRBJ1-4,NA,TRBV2,TGTGCCAGCAGAACGGGGTTTGGGGCAACTAATGAAAAACTGTTTTTT,CASRTGFGATNEKLFF
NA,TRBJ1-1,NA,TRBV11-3,TGTGCCAGCAGCTCCGCCCGGTGGACTGAAGCTTTCTTT,CASSSARWTEAFF
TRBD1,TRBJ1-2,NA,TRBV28,TGTGCCAGCAGCTCCCCCGGGACAGGGAACTATGGCTACACCTTC,CASSSPGTGNYGYTF
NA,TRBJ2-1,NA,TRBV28,TGTGCCAGCAGTTTTCTCACAGGGTTCAATGAGCAGTTCTTC,CASSFLTGFNEQFF
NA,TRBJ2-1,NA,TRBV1,TGCACCAGCCGACCCAGACTAGCGGGAATCAATGAGCAGTTCTTC,CTSRPRLAGINEQFF
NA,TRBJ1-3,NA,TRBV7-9,TGTGCCAGCAGCTTAGCCTCAGGCTCTGGAAACACCATATATTTT,CASSLASGSGNTIYF
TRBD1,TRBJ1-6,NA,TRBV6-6,TGTGCCAGCAGGTGGGACAGGGAAGGATCACCCCTCCACTTT,CASRWDREGSPLHF
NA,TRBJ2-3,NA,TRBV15,TGTGCCACCAGCCCTAGACAGATACTTCGAGGTACGCAGTATTTT,CATSPRQILRGTQYF
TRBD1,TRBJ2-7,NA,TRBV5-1,TGCGCCAGCAGCCCCGGGCCCCAGGGGGACGAGCAGTACTTC,CASSPGPQGDEQYF